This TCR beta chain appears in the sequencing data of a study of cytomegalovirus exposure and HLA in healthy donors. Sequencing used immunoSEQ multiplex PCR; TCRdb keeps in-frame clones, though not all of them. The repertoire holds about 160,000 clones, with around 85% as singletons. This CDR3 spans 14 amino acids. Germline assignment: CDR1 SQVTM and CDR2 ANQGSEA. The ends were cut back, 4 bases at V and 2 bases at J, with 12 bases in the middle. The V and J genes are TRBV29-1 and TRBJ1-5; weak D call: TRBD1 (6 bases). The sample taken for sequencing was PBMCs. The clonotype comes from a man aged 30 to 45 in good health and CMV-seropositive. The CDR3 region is CSVGTASGNQPQHF. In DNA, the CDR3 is TGCAGCGTTGGGACAGCCTCTGGCAATCAGCCCCAGCATTTT. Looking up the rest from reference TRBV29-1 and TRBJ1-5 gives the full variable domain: SAVISQKPSRDICQRGTSLTIQCQVDSQVTMMFWYRQQPGQSLTLIATANQGSEATYESGFVIDKFPISRPNLTFSTLTVSNMSPEDSSIYLCSVGTASGNQPQHFGDGTRLSIL.